A single sample is the source of the 28 T cell receptor beta chains below, sequenced in a study of vaccination and CD4 T cells after COVID-19. Indicated treatment: approximately nine-day PBMC culture with coronavirus spike peptide pools or control peptides (ViraFEST assay). The unexposed donor provided CD4+ T cells, which were taken before the COVID-19 pandemic (2011-2018). The Oncomine TCR Beta short-read assay sequenced DNA from cultured CD4+ T cells. TCRdb re-called the PCR reads through MiXCR, storing one row per CDR3 protein. The sample has about 6,500 distinct CDR3 sequences; over 50% are singletons. Antigens for these TCRs are unknown. The sample was CD4+ T cells from blood, cultured in vitro. The receptors shown here come from a human donor in good health.

The chain has TRBV27 and TRBJ2-1, with a possible D match to TRBD2 (5 bases). V lost 6 bases and J lost 0, with 9 bases in between. The germline V gene has CDR1 MNHEY and CDR2 SMNVEV (reference sequence). The CDR3 totals 14 residues. The CDR3 protein is CASRRDYSYNEQFF. The CDR3 DNA is TGTGCCAGCAGGCGCGACTACTCCTACAATGAGCAGTTCTTC.

There are a few counts of this clonotype. V and J are TRBV19 and TRBJ1-1; no firm D call. The CDR3 length is 13 residues. In germline, CDR1 is LNHDA, CDR2 SQIVND (reference sequence). V was shortened by 6 bases and J by 1 base, with 9 bases between the two germline ends. The CDR3 DNA is TGTGCCAGTAGAAAGTGGGGGAACACTGAAGCTTTCTTT. This sequence encodes CASRKWGNTEAFF.

This chain joins TRBV20-1 and TRBJ2-1, with D perhaps matching TRBD2 (6 bases). CDR1 is DFQATT and CDR2 is SNEGSKA in the germline V gene (reference sequence). The CDR3 spans 13 residues. Trimming pared 2 bases from V and 11 bases from J, leaving 16 bases between. CDR3 sequence reads: CSARQPEGAKQFF. For the CDR3, the DNA is TGCAGTGCTAGACAGCCGGAGGGCGCGAAGCAGTTCTTC.

The CDR3 coding sequence is TGTGCCAGCAGTAGGGGACAGGGTCGGATTGGATATCAGCCCCAGCATTTT. Residues: CASSRGQGRIGYQPQHF. The V and J genes are TRBV6-1 and TRBJ1-5, with 9 positions matching TRBD1. The V gene end was trimmed by 5 bases and the J gene end by 5 bases; junction bases not matched to a gene: 13. The CDR3 spans 17 residues. Germline-derived CDR1 and CDR2 are MNHNS and SASEGT.

V and J are TRBV7-2 and TRBJ2-7; 8 bases line up with TRBD2. The CDR3 sequence is 16 residues long. The germline gives CDR1 SGHTA, CDR2 FQGNSA. V lost 5 bases and J lost 3; bases outside the gene matches: 12. The CDR3 DNA reads as TGTGCCAGCAGCCGCAGGGGTAGCGGGGATGGCTACGAGCAGTACTTC. It specifies CASSRRGSGDGYEQYF.

This rearrangement joins TRBV20-1 to TRBJ2-7, with D maybe TRBD2 (6 bases). Trimming stripped 1 base from V and 0 bases from J, with 16 bases between. Germline CDR1 and CDR2: DFQATT and SNEGSKA (reference sequence). The CDR3 runs to 16 residues. The CDR3: CSARVYSGPGSYEQYF. The CDR3 DNA reads as TGCAGTGCTAGAGTATATAGCGGCCCAGGCTCCTACGAGCAGTACTTC.

By sample fraction, this clonotype is large. The chain combines TRBV24-1 with TRBJ1-5; 7 bases are a match to TRBD1. Germline CDR1 and CDR2: KGHDR and SFDVKD. This CDR3 region has 14 residues. V shed 4 bases, J shed 9 bases, and the junction held 8 bases outside the gene matches. The CDR3 coding sequence is TGTGCCACCAGTGAATCCAGGGGGTTTGGGCCCCAGCATTTT. This gives the protein CATSESRGFGPQHF.

This chain joins TRBV11-2 and TRBJ2-5, with TRBD1 matching 9 bases. Per germline, CDR1 SGHAT and CDR2 FQNNGV. V lost 5 bases to trimming and J lost 2 bases; unmatched junction nucleotides: 6. The CDR3 covers 15 residues. DNA of the CDR3: TGTGCCAGCAGCCCGACAGGGGGACTTCAAGAGACCCAGTACTTC. It yields the protein CASSPTGGLQETQYF.

V and J are TRBV20-1 and TRBJ1-2; 7 bases are a match to TRBD1. V gave up 6 bases and J gave up 0 bases; unmatched junction bases: 7. Germline V gives CDR1 DFQATT, CDR2 SNEGSKA (reference sequence). This CDR3 is built from 14 residues. The CDR3 reads CSATGTVSNYGYTF. In DNA, the CDR3 is TGCAGTGCCACCGGGACAGTTTCTAACTATGGCTACACCTTC.

The chain combines TRBV29-1 with TRBJ1-2, with TRBD1 as a possible D gene (5 bases). Germline CDR1 and CDR2: SQVTM and ANQGSEA. The CDR3 covers 11 residues. V was clipped by 4 bases and J by 8 bases, with 11 bases between them. This chain's CDR3 is CSVVGPQGYTF. CDR3 in DNA: TGCAGCGTTGTGGGACCGCAAGGCTACACCTTC. Complete variable domain (other parts from reference TRBV29-1 and TRBJ1-2): SAVISQKPSRDICQRGTSLTIQCQVDSQVTMMFWYRQQPGQSLTLIATANQGSEATYESGFVIDKFPISRPNLTFSTLTVSNMSPEDSSIYLCSVVGPQGYTFGSGTRLTVV.

The gene calls are TRBV27 and TRBJ2-2, with unresolved D. V lost 5 bases and J 7 bases, leaving 20 bases between the germline ends. Germline V gene sequence: CDR1 MNHEY, CDR2 SMNVEV (reference sequence). This CDR3 has 16 residues. CDR3 protein: CASSTRRGLLVGELFF. For the CDR3, the DNA is TGTGCCAGCAGTACCCGACGTGGGCTATTGGTCGGGGAGCTGTTTTTT.

This clonotype was seen only a few times. The chain is built from TRBV30 and TRBJ1-2; maybe TRBD1 (5 bases). The germline CDR1 and CDR2 sequences are GTSNPN and SVGIG (reference sequence). This CDR3 has 14 residues. Trimming took off 3 bases at V and 4 bases at J, with 15 bases between the two ends. The CDR3 loop is CAWRERQRLYGYTF. Here the CDR3 DNA reads TGTGCCTGGAGGGAAAGACAGCGCCTCTATGGCTACACCTTC.

This clonotype was seen just once. The junction and the germline gene differ at one end; a read error may be behind it. V gene TRBV30 combines with J gene TRBJ2-7, with D tentatively TRBD2 (5 bases). The germline CDR1 and CDR2 sequences are GTSNPN and SVGIG (reference sequence). The CDR3 covers 13 residues. CDR3 sequence (DNA): TGTTCCTGGAGTGTAGTGGGAGCCTACGAGCAGTACTTC. This encodes CSWSVVGAYEQYF.

Worth noting for this clonotype: At one of its ends the junction is not consistent with the germline gene, which may arise from a read error. The V and J genes are TRBV4-3 and TRBJ1-6; no clear D gene. The germline V gene has CDR1 LGHNA and CDR2 YSLEER. CDR3 size: 16 residues. In nucleotides, the CDR3 is TGCGCCAGTAGCCAAGCCAGTATAGGTGGCGGCTCACCCCTCCACTTT. Residues: CASSQASIGGGSPLHF.

This chain uses TRBV30 with TRBJ2-7, with 10 bases that match TRBD2. In germline, CDR1 is GTSNPN, CDR2 SVGIG (reference sequence). The length of the CDR3 is 15 residues. J gave up 4 bases and V 5 bases, and 11 bases lay outside the gene matches. The CDR3 is CAWSGAGGLGYEQYF. CDR3 in DNA: TGTGCCTGGTCAGGAGCGGGAGGGCTAGGATACGAGCAGTACTTC.

This clonotype has more than one count but fewer than ten. Here the CDR3 reads CATSSRKGYRGNYGYTF. The CDR3 DNA follows: TGTGCCACCAGCAGCCGAAAGGGATACAGGGGGAACTATGGCTACACCTTC. The chain employs TRBV15 and TRBJ1-2; 8 bases are a match to TRBD1. The CDR3 runs 17 residues. Germline V gene lookup returns CDR1 LNHNV and CDR2 YYDKDF (reference sequence). The trim removed 3 bases at V and 2 bases at J, leaving 11 bases unmatched.

The rearrangement uses TRBV2 and TRBJ1-3; D is uncertain. Germline CDR1 reads SNHLY; CDR2 reads FYNNEI. V was cut by 1 base and J by 0 bases, with 10 bases left in between. The CDR3 length is 16 residues. In DNA form, the CDR3 reads TGTGCCAGCAGTGAAGACCGTACAGACTCTGGAAACACCATATATTTT. Amino acids: CASSEDRTDSGNTIYF.

This clonotype was detected a few times. The CDR3 DNA reads as TGTGCCAGTAGCGAAGGGACCTACACAGATACGCAGTATTTT. It yields the protein CASSEGTYTDTQYF. The V and J genes are TRBV19 and TRBJ2-3; D tentatively reads TRBD1 or TRBD2 (5 bases each). The V and J ends lost 6 bases and 2 bases respectively, with 12 bases between them. This CDR3 region has 14 residues. Germline CDR1 and CDR2: LNHDA and SQIVND (reference sequence).

The chain couples TRBV7-6 to TRBJ1-3; no clear D gene. Germline assignment: CDR1 SGHVS and CDR2 FNYEAQ. Trimming took off 5 bases at V and 0 bases at J, with 8 bases between the two ends. The CDR3 extends over 14 amino acids. CDR3 bases: TGTGCCAGCAGCCCCGGACCCTCTGGAAACACCATATATTTT. Encoded protein: CASSPGPSGNTIYF. The entire variable domain, with the rest obtained from reference TRBV7-6 and TRBJ1-3, is as follows: GAGVSQSPRYKVTKRGQDVALRCDPISGHVSLYWYRQALGQGPEFLTYFNYEAQQDKSGLPNDRFSAERPEGSISTLTIQRTEQRDSAMYRCASSPGPSGNTIYFGEGSWLTVV.

The chain combines TRBV6-1 with TRBJ2-3; D remains ambiguous. V was shortened by 3 bases and J by 1 base, with 11 bases between the two germline ends. The CDR3 is made up of 15 amino acids. The germline gives CDR1 MNHNS, CDR2 SASEGT. CDR3 loop: CASSDQTGGTDTQYF. CDR3 sequence (DNA): TGTGCCAGCAGTGACCAGACGGGTGGCACAGATACGCAGTATTTT.

This clonotype was recorded a few times. The chain links TRBV7-6 to TRBJ2-2; either TRBD1 or TRBD2 may supply D (5 bases each). The CDR3 totals 12 residues. The V gene lost 6 bases and the J gene lost 7 bases, with 9 bases spanning the gap. CDR1 is SGHVS and CDR2 is FNYEAQ in the germline V gene. In DNA, the CDR3 is TGTGCCAGCAGTATGAGGGGCGGGGAGCTGTTTTTT. This translates into CASSMRGGELFF.

The sample holds a few counts of this clonotype. J is TRBJ1-5 and V is TRBV6-5; D is undetermined. The CDR3 sequence is 13 residues long. CDR1 and CDR2 from the germline V gene are MNHEY and SVGAGI. Trimming removed 2 bases at V and 6 bases at J, with 8 bases between. The CDR3 sequence is CASSYSSGQPQHF. The CDR3 DNA reads TGTGCCAGCAGTTACAGTTCAGGTCAGCCCCAGCATTTT.

This clonotype has just a few counts. The rearrangement links TRBV27 to TRBJ1-6; D call uncertain. This CDR3 has 17 amino acids. Germline loops: CDR1 MNHEY, CDR2 SMNVEV (reference sequence). The V gene lost 3 bases and the J gene lost 0 bases, with 12 bases spanning the gap. The CDR3 DNA sequence: TGTGCCAGCAGTTTTTCTAGGATAAGCTCCTATAATTCACCCCTCCACTTT. Residues: CASSFSRISSYNSPLHF.

The J gene is TRBJ2-7, the V gene TRBV4-2; 9 bases agree with TRBD2. CDR3 length: 16 residues. CDR1 is LGHNA and CDR2 is YNFKEQ in the germline V gene. Trimming removed 2 bases from V and 2 bases from J; junction bases left unmatched: 7. The DNA for the CDR3 is TGTGCCAGCAGCCAAAGTAGCGGGGGCCTTACCTACGAGCAGTACTTC. Protein: CASSQSSGGLTYEQYF.

This clonotype was seen more than once but under ten times. The chain combines TRBV6-1 with TRBJ1-2; 10 bases are a match to TRBD1. The germline gives CDR1 MNHNS, CDR2 SASEGT. V was clipped by 5 bases and J by 0 bases; unmatched bases: 6. The CDR3 consists of 16 residues. As DNA, the CDR3 is TGTGCCAGCAGTAACCGGGACAGGGGCCCTAACTATGGCTACACCTTC. It codes for CASSNRDRGPNYGYTF.

The chain recombines TRBV6-5 with TRBJ1-1; a weak D match, TRBD1 (5 bases). This CDR3 comprises 16 residues. Germline V gene data show CDR1 as MNHEY and CDR2 as SVGAGI. V lost 4 bases to trimming and J lost 1 base, with 16 bases between them. The CDR3 DNA is TGTGCCAGCAGTTGGCTGCGGGGGGTAGCGAACACTGAAGCTTTCTTT. This translates into CASSWLRGVANTEAFF.

This chain uses TRBV9 with TRBJ2-1; D might be TRBD1 (6 bases). This CDR3 spans 19 amino acids. Trimming removed 0 bases at V and 2 bases at J, with 21 bases between. Germline values: CDR1 SGDLS, CDR2 YYNGEE. In DNA form, the CDR3 reads TGTGCCAGCAGCGTAGTCCCGGAAGGGGGTAGCCCTGCCTACAATGAGCAGTTCTTC. Translation: CASSVVPEGGSPAYNEQFF.

This clonotype was seen a handful of times. V is TRBV7-2 and J is TRBJ2-2, with 8 positions matching TRBD1. Looked up from germline, CDR1 is SGHTA and CDR2 is FQGNSA. J was trimmed by 5 bases and V by 5 bases; bases with no gene match: 10. This CDR3 is built from 16 residues. The CDR3 is CASSPMTGQATGELFF. CDR3 sequence (DNA): TGTGCCAGCAGCCCTATGACGGGACAGGCGACCGGGGAGCTGTTTTTT.